These 5 T cell receptor beta chains were all obtained from the same sample, sequenced in a study of T cell responses to AZD1222 COVID-19 vaccine. Sequencing was performed with immunoSEQ multiplex PCR; in TCRdb, only in-frame clones are kept and a portion is missing. The repertoire holds 95,000 to 150,000 clones, with around 93% as singletons. The material sequenced was peripheral blood, taken 28 days after the second AZD1222 dose. The receptor source for this set is an adult who received the AZD1222 COVID-19 vaccine.

The rearrangement uses TRBV2 and TRBJ1-4; D uncertain. This CDR3 has 14 amino acids. V lost 2 bases and J lost 4, with 8 bases in between. The germline gives CDR1 SNHLY, CDR2 FYNNEI. CDR3 DNA sequence: TGTGCCAGCAGTGAAACGGGGTTTAATGAAAAACTGTTTTTT. It codes for CASSETGFNEKLFF. The variable domain in full, completed from reference TRBV2 and TRBJ1-4, reads EPEVTQTPSHQVTQMGQEVILRCVPISNHLYFYWYRQILGQKVEFLVSFYNNEISEKSEIFDDQFSVERPDGSNFTLKIRSTKLEDSAMYFCASSETGFNEKLFFGSGTQLSVL.

The rearrangement links TRBV10-3 to TRBJ2-7; possibly TRBD1 for D (6 bases). Trimming shortened V by 6 bases and J by 4 bases, and 13 bases separated the two germline ends. The CDR3 has 13 amino acids. Germline assignment: CDR1 ENHRY and CDR2 SYGVKD. Written as DNA, the CDR3 is TGTGCCATCAGCACCCAGGGGATATACGAGCAGTACTTC. This gives the protein CAISTQGIYEQYF.

This sequence joins TRBV19 and TRBJ2-5; possible D gene TRBD2, 5 bases. The germline V and J ends were trimmed by 5 bases and 1 base, with 17 bases remaining between them. The CDR3 runs to 16 residues. Germline V gene lookup returns CDR1 LNHDA and CDR2 SQIVND (reference sequence). CDR3 region: CASSVDSGFLQETQYF. The CDR3 DNA sequence: TGTGCCAGTAGTGTGGACTCCGGGTTTCTCCAAGAGACCCAGTACTTC.

The chain links TRBV4-2 to TRBJ1-1; D is possibly TRBD1 (5 bases). Germline CDR1 and CDR2: LGHNA and YNFKEQ. Trimming removed 0 bases at V and 1 base at J, with 12 bases between. CDR3 length: 16 amino acids. The CDR3 is CASSQDPGTGNTEAFF. In DNA form, the CDR3 reads TGTGCCAGCAGCCAAGATCCCGGGACGGGGAACACTGAAGCTTTCTTT.

The chain couples TRBV6-6 to TRBJ1-2, with D tentatively TRBD1 (6 bases). The CDR3 contains 13 residues. CDR1 and CDR2 from the germline V gene are MNHNY and SVGAGI (reference sequence). Trimming stripped 11 bases from V and 2 bases from J, with 15 bases between. CDR3 DNA sequence: TGTGCCGGCTCTAACCAGGGGAACTATGGCTACACCTTC. It yields the protein CAGSNQGNYGYTF.